This T cell receptor (beta chain) originates from a study of technical replicates of blood from several donors. The protocol was immunoSEQ multiplex PCR, while the TCRdb copy is restricted to in-frame clones and leaves out a portion. The sample lists around 72,000 clones; around 94% were seen once. The CDR3 contains 15 residues. Trimming stripped 2 bases from V and 2 bases from J, with 12 bases between. Germline V lookup: CDR1 MNHNS, CDR2 SASEGT. The specimen sequenced was T cells isolated from PBMCs. The clonotype originates from a human donor in good health. The chain combines TRBV6-1 with TRBJ1-2; tentatively, D is TRBD1 (5 bases). CDR3 region: CASSETQGWNYGYTF. The CDR3 DNA is TGTGCCAGCAGTGAAACCCAGGGATGGAACTATGGCTACACCTTC.